This T cell receptor beta chain was documented in a study of PD-1 blockade in classical Hodgkin lymphoma. This table comes from immunoSEQ multiplex PCR, and its TCRdb copy is limited to in-frame clones, with some not included. The table records over 25,000 clones, more than 75% of them present only once. Each patient relapsed following autologous stem cell transplantation, and prior brentuximab vedotin exposure differed. Sequences were derived from peripheral blood mononuclear cells (PBMCs), sampled before the second cycle of nivolumab. The origin of this receptor is a human donor with classical Hodgkin lymphoma.

CDR3 DNA: TGTGCCAGAAGCTTCCGACCGCATGGACAAAATGAAAAACTGTTTTTT. This translates into CARSFRPHGQNEKLFF. The gene calls are TRBV7-5 and TRBJ1-4; the D call of TRBD1 is as the table states it, not checked on the DNA. TRBV7-5 is a listed pseudogene. There are 16 residues in the CDR3.